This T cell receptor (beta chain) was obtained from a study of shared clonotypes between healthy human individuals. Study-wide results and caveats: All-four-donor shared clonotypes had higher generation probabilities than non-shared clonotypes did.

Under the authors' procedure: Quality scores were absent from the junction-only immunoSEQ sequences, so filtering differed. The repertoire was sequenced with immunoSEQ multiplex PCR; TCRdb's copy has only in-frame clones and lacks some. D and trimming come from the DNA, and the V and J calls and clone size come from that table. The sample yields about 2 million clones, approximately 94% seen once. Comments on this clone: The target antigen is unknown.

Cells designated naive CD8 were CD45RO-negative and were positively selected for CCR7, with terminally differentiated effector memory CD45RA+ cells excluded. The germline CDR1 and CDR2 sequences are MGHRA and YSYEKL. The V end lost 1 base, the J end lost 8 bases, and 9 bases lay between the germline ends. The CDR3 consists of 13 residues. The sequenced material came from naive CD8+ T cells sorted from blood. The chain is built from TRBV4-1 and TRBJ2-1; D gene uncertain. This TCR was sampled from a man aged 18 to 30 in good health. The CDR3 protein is CASSQVGRYEQFF. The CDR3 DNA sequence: TGCGCCAGCAGCCAAGTTGGGCGGTATGAGCAGTTCTTC.